This TCR beta chain was recorded in a study of blood T cell repertoires in COVID-19. At the level of the study: Sources were T cells, B-cell-depleted T cells, or PBMCs; the material itself was cDNA or gDNA.

The CDR3 is 14 amino acids. Trimming left V 6 bases short and J 1 base short, with 13 bases between. CDR1 is SGHDT and CDR2 is YYEEEE in the germline V gene. Repertoires were generated with immunoSEQ multiplex PCR, while TCRdb's copy carries only in-frame clones and drops some. The top ten hold approximately 2.3% of the sample, which has about 230,000 clones, approximately 90% seen once. This TCR was recovered from a woman in her forties with acute COVID-19. Source material: PBMCs or T cells enriched from blood (not recorded which). V gene TRBV5-6 combines with J gene TRBJ1-2; D gene uncertain. The CDR3 nucleotides read TGTGCCAGCACCTCCGACATCCGTAACTATGGCTACACCTTC. Protein sequence: CASTSDIRNYGYTF. Full variable domain (remainder filled in from reference TRBV5-6 and TRBJ1-2): DAGVTQSPTHLIKTRGQQVTLRCSPKSGHDTVSWYQQALGQGPQFIFQYYEEEERQRGNFPDRFSGHQFPNYSSELNVNALLLGDSALYLCASTSDIRNYGYTFGSGTRLTVV.